This T cell receptor (beta chain) stems from a study of Ad26.COV2.S vaccination and SARS-CoV-2 variants. Background on the study: The donor was enrolled in the Ad26.COV2.S arm of the COV1001 trial. Ad26.COV2.S was injected intramuscularly once or twice, 56 days apart.

Treatment of the sample: 15 to 20 received Ad26.COV2.S at low or high dose, single or two shots; about 5 received placebo; per-sample allocation not given. Sampling happened 63 days after the first vaccine or placebo injection. Ad26 vector vaccine expressed Wuhan-strain SARS-CoV-2 spike. The CDR3 loop spans 16 amino acids. The V gene end was trimmed by 4 bases and the J gene end by 3 bases; junction bases not matched to a gene: 5. The germline V gene has CDR1 SGHAT and CDR2 FQNNGV. Clones were sequenced by immunoSEQ multiplex PCR, and TCRdb holds only the in-frame ones, with some missing. The sample has approximately 340,000 clones; about 88% are singletons. This clone occurred once.

The J gene is TRBJ2-3, the V gene TRBV11-2; 12 bases match TRBD1. The source of this sequence is a person aged 18 to 65 who received the Ad26.COV2.S COVID-19 vaccine or a placebo. Sequenced here: peripheral blood, sampled in a trial of Ad26.COV2.S vaccine versus placebo. As DNA, the CDR3 is TGTGCCAGCAGCTCGGGACAGGGGGCGGGAACAGATACGCAGTATTTT. Translated: CASSSGQGAGTDTQYF. Filled out from reference TRBV11-2 and TRBJ2-3, the complete variable domain reads EAGVAQSPRYKIIEKRQSVAFWCNPISGHATLYWYQQILGQGPKLLIQFQNNGVVDDSQLPKDRFSAERLKGVDSTLKIQPAKLEDSAVYLCASSSGQGAGTDTQYFGPGTRLTVL.